This TCR beta chain came from a study of cytomegalovirus exposure and HLA in healthy donors. General study points: Analysis performed later found more than 15,000 TCR beta sequences associated with HLA alleles at 0.05 false discovery rate. It is likely that the observed cluster of highly shared sequence variants was a sequencing artifact. Cytomegalovirus association was listed for around 170 TCR beta chains.

Vbeta (60) and Jbeta (13) primers were used in the PCR. Libraries were prepared by immunoSEQ multiplex PCR; TCRdb keeps only in-frame clonotypes and omits some of them. The table has over 150,000 clones, 80% to 90% seen once. With regard to this clone: The antigen is undetermined.

At collection, donors were nominally healthy, but unrecorded immune exposures were probable. Trimming stripped 5 bases from V and 0 bases from J, with 13 bases between. CDR3 length: 15 amino acids. Germline CDR1 and CDR2: SNHLY and FYNNEI. The sequence came from a male donor in good health and CMV-seronegative. The chain joins TRBV2 to TRBJ2-5, with D perhaps matching TRBD2 (6 bases). Sequenced input: PBMCs. CDR3 in DNA: TGTGCCAGCAGTACGGGACTTCCGTACCAAGAGACCCAGTACTTC. Residues: CASSTGLPYQETQYF.